The 17 T cell receptor beta chains listed next were all sequenced from one sample in a study of OX40 agonist ivuxolimab in advanced cancers. Clones were read by immunoSEQ multiplex PCR, and TCRdb kept only the in-frame ones, dropping some. The data show 60,000 to 70,000 clones, over 75% seen once. The sequences come from CD4+ or CD8+ T cells sorted from blood, collected in a trial of the OX40 agonist ivuxolimab. All receptors come from an adult with an advanced solid tumor such as melanoma, head and neck, liver or kidney cancer.

The chain is built from TRBV4-2 and TRBJ2-5; TRBD1 matches at 11 bases. Germline trimming cut 2 bases from V and 6 bases from J; bases unmatched to any gene: 5. Germline CDR1 reads LGHNA; CDR2 reads YNFKEQ. This CDR3 comprises 15 residues. The CDR3 loop is CASSQYGQGAQTQYF. CDR3 nucleotide sequence: TGTGCCAGCAGCCAATACGGACAGGGGGCTCAGACCCAGTACTTC.

A few counts support this clone. The chain carries TRBV7-2 and TRBJ2-3; TRBD2 matches at 7 bases. The CDR3 covers 15 residues. The V gene end was trimmed by 1 base and the J gene end by 4 bases; junction bases not matched to a gene: 5. CDR1 and CDR2 (germline): SGHTA, FQGNSA. The CDR3 protein is CASSLGLAEADTQYF. The CDR3 coding sequence is TGTGCCAGCAGCTTAGGCCTAGCGGAGGCAGATACGCAGTATTTT.

This clone was observed a few times. The genes are TRBV6-4 and TRBJ2-1, with D tentatively TRBD2 (5 bases). Germline V gives CDR1 MRHNA, CDR2 SNTAGT. This CDR3 is 11 amino acids long. V shed 4 bases and J shed 9 bases, with 7 bases lying between them. The CDR3 DNA is TGTGCCAGCAGTGCGGGGAGTGAGCAGTTCTTC. Protein product: CASSAGSEQFF.

This rearrangement joins TRBV4-3 to TRBJ2-6; TRBD2 matches 14 bases. CDR1 is LGHNA and CDR2 is YSLEER in the germline V gene. This CDR3 is built from 22 residues. V was clipped by 6 bases and J by 2 bases; unmatched bases: 18. The CDR3 sequence: CASSLNPLGLAGGVTGANVLTF. The CDR3 DNA reads TGCGCCAGCAGTCTCAACCCCTTAGGACTAGCGGGAGGAGTGACTGGGGCCAACGTCCTGACTTTC.

This sequence joins TRBV11-3 and TRBJ2-3; 9 bases map to TRBD2. Trimming removed 5 bases from V and 2 bases from J; junction bases left unmatched: 8. The germline V gene has CDR1 SGHNT and CDR2 YENEEA. This CDR3 is 16 amino acids long. CDR3 loop: CASSPGKREVTDTQYF. CDR3 nucleotides: TGTGCCAGCAGCCCAGGAAAGCGGGAGGTCACAGATACGCAGTATTTT.

This chain uses TRBV5-1 with TRBJ2-1; TRBD1 matches at 9 bases. The length of the CDR3 is 15 residues. V shed 0 bases and J 6 bases; nucleotides not matched to a gene: 4. CDR1 SGHRS and CDR2 YFSETQ come from the germline V gene. The CDR3 bases are TGCGCCAGCAGCTTGGGGGGACAGGGCTTCAATGAGCAGTTCTTC. Protein sequence: CASSLGGQGFNEQFF.

The chain combines TRBV13 with TRBJ2-3; no clear D. CDR3 size: 11 residues. V lost 0 bases and J 8 bases, leaving 3 bases between the germline ends. Germline V gene data show CDR1 as PRHDT and CDR2 as FYEKMQ (reference sequence). CDR3 coding DNA: TGTGCCAGCAGCTTAGGAGGTACGCAGTATTTT. This encodes CASSLGGTQYF.

This chain connects TRBV6-1 to TRBJ2-1; 8 bases are shared with TRBD1. Germline V lookup: CDR1 MNHNS, CDR2 SASEGT. The CDR3 extends over 15 amino acids. Trimming cost V 6 bases and J 3 bases; bases outside gene matches: 7. DNA for the CDR3: TGTGCCAGCAGGACGGACAGGGATGTCTACAATGAGCAGTTCTTC. Residues: CASRTDRDVYNEQFF.

The gene calls are TRBV5-1 and TRBJ2-2; no definite D call. The CDR3 consists of 14 residues. The germline gives CDR1 SGHRS, CDR2 YFSETQ. V was clipped by 4 bases and J by 0 bases, with 7 bases between them. The CDR3 nucleotides read TGCGCCAGCAGCGCTTGGGCGAACACCGGGGAGCTGTTTTTT. This translates into CASSAWANTGELFF.

V is TRBV18 and J is TRBJ2-7, with 8 bases matching TRBD1. Germline trimming cut 3 bases from V and 1 base from J; bases unmatched to any gene: 5. Germline V gene data show CDR1 as KGHSH and CDR2 as LQKENI. The CDR3 runs 15 residues. The CDR3 region has the DNA TGTGCCAGCTCACCGAACGGACAGGGATCCTACGAGCAGTACTTC. This gives the protein CASSPNGQGSYEQYF.

A single count supports this clone. The V and J genes are TRBV27 and TRBJ1-1; D gene unclear. The germline V gene encodes CDR1 MNHEY and CDR2 SMNVEV (reference sequence). The CDR3 is 14 residues long. Trimming removed 1 base at V and 2 bases at J, with 8 bases between. This CDR3 is CASSLFQQNTEAFF. The CDR3 DNA reads as TGTGCCAGCAGTTTATTTCAACAAAACACTGAAGCTTTCTTT.

The count of this clone is one. This chain connects TRBV5-4 to TRBJ2-1; TRBD1 matches 7 bases. From germline, CDR1 is SGHNT and CDR2 YYREEE (reference sequence). The ends lost 2 bases at V and 3 bases at J; junction bases unmatched: 5. CDR3 length: 15 amino acids. CDR3 loop: CASSLDRANYNEQFF. In nucleotides, the CDR3 is TGTGCCAGCAGCTTAGACAGGGCCAACTACAATGAGCAGTTCTTC.

The V gene is TRBV9, the J gene TRBJ2-3; no firm D call. V was clipped by 1 base and J by 2 bases, with 8 bases between them. The CDR3 sequence is 14 residues long. CDR1 SGDLS and CDR2 YYNGEE come from the germline V gene. This CDR3 reads CASSVSGNTDTQYF. Here the CDR3 DNA reads TGTGCCAGCAGCGTATCCGGAAACACAGATACGCAGTATTTT.

This chain uses TRBV15 with TRBJ1-3, with a weak D call TRBD1 (5 bases). The CDR3 sequence is 15 residues long. V lost 0 bases to trimming and J lost 2 bases, with 8 bases between them. Germline V gives CDR1 LNHNV, CDR2 YYDKDF (reference sequence). CDR3 DNA sequence: TGTGCCACCAGCAGAGATGAGGGGACTGGAAACACCATATATTTT. Translated: CATSRDEGTGNTIYF.

V gene TRBV6-1 combines with J gene TRBJ1-2; D remains unclear. The germline V and J ends were trimmed by 4 bases and 0 bases, with 9 bases remaining between them. Germline V gene data show CDR1 as MNHNS and CDR2 as SASEGT. The CDR3 spans 14 residues. In nucleotides, the CDR3 is TGTGCCAGCAGTGCCCGGGGTTCTAACTATGGCTACACCTTC. Its protein product is CASSARGSNYGYTF.

As regards this clone: The same CDR3 also results from other DNA sequences found in this sample. The V and J genes are TRBV6-1 and TRBJ2-7; a weak D match, TRBD1 (5 bases). The CDR3 sequence is 13 residues long. The V gene lost 2 bases and the J gene lost 4 bases, with 9 bases spanning the gap. CDR1 and CDR2 (germline): MNHNS, SASEGT. The CDR3 DNA sequence: TGTGCCAGCAGTGAAAGGGGCTTGTACGAGCAGTACTTC. As protein: CASSERGLYEQYF.

The V and J genes are TRBV2 and TRBJ1-5, with a possible D match to TRBD1 (6 bases). V lost 8 bases and J 1 base, leaving 12 bases between the germline ends. Per the germline V gene, CDR1 is SNHLY and CDR2 is FYNNEI. This CDR3 comprises 14 residues. The CDR3 DNA sequence: TGTGCCAGCTCCGTACAGGGCAGCAATCAGCCCCAGCATTTT. Translated: CASSVQGSNQPQHF.